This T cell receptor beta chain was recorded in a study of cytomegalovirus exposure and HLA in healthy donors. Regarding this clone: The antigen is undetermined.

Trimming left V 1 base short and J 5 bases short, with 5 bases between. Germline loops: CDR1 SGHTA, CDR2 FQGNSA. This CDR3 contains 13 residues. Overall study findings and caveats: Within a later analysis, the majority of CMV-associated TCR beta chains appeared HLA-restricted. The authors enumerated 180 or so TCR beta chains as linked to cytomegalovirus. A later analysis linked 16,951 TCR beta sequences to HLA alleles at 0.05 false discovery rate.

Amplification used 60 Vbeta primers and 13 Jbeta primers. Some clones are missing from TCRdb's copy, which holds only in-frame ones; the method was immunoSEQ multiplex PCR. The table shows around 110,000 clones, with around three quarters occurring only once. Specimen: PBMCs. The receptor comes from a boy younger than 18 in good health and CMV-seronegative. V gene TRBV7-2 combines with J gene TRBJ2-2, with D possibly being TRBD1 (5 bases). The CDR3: CASSLEGTGELFF. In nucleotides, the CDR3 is TGTGCCAGCAGCTTAGAGGGGACCGGGGAGCTGTTTTTT.